This TCR beta chain was profiled in a study of T cells in Graves' hyperthyroidism and ophthalmopathy. TCR beta CDR3 region amplification was performed from RNA transcripts. First-round RT-PCR with HTBI primers amplified the TCR CDR3 region. A single record per CDR3 protein comes from TCRdb applying MiXCR to the multiplex PCR reads. This table has a few hundred thousand distinct CDR3 sequences, roughly 17% appearing once. Each ophthalmopathy patient scored at least 3 on the Clinical Activity Score and at least 4 on NOSPECS grade, with duration under 3 months. Germline CDR1 reads MNHEY; CDR2 reads SVGEGT. Losses at the gene ends were 7 bases for V and 10 bases for J; bases not matched to a gene: 18. The CDR3 length is 16 residues.

This chain links TRBV6-2 or TRBV6-3 with TRBJ1-1; 10 nucleotides match TRBD1. The sample comprised blood. The origin of this receptor is a woman aged 18-29 years with Graves' ophthalmopathy. Here the CDR3 reads CASTAQGQGLFRGAFF. DNA of the CDR3: TGTGCCAGCACCGCCCAGGGACAGGGGTTATTTCGGGGAGCTTTCTTT.